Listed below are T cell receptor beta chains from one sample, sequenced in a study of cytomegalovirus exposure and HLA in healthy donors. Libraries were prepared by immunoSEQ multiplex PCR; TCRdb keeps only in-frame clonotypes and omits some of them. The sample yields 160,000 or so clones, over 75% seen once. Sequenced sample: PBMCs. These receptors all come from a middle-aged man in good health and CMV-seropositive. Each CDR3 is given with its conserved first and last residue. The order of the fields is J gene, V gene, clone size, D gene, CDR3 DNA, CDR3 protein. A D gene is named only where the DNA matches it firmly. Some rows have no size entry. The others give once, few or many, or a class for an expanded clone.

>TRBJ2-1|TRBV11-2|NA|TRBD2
TGTGCCAGCAGCTTAACGCGGGAGAATCTTAATGAGCAGTTCTTC
CASSLTRENLNEQFF
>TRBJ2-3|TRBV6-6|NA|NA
TGTGCCTCGGCCCGCAGGGGCACAGATACGCAGTATTTT
CASARRGTDTQYF
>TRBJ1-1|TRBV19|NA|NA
TGTGCCAGTAGTATACGAGGGAACACTGAAGCTTTCTTT
CASSIRGNTEAFF
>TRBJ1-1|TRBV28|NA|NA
TGTGCCAGCAGTTTCGGGTCGGGAGGGATGACTGAAGCTTTCTTT
CASSFGSGGMTEAFF
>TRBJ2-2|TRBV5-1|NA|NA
TGCGCCAGCAGCTTGGCCCTTATCGAACAGGGAACCGGGGAGCTGTTTTTT
CASSLALIEQGTGELFF
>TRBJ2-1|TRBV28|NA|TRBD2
TGTGCCAGCATCCCGGGAGGGCCAGACAATGAGCAGTTCTTC
CASIPGGPDNEQFF
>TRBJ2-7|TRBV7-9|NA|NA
TGTGCCAGCAGCCTCGTCTCGTGGGAGGCACAAATCTACGAGCAGTACTTC
CASSLVSWEAQIYEQYF
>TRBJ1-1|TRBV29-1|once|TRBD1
TGCAGCGCAATAACCGGGACAGGGGTTACGAACACTGAAGCTTTCTTT
CSAITGTGVTNTEAFF
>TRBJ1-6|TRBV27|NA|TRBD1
TGTGCCAGCAGTTTTAACGACAGGGCGGACTCACCCCTCCACTTT
CASSFNDRADSPLHF
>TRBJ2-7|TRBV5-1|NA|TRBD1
TGCGCCAGCAGCTTGGTTTCCACAGGGGGCCGGTACGAGCAGTACTTC
CASSLVSTGGRYEQYF
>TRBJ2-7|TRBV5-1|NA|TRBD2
TGCGCCAGCAGCTCTTCGGGAGGGACCTACGAGCAGTACTTC
CASSSSGGTYEQYF
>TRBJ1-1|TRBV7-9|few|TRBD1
TGTGCCAGCAGCTTGACAGGGGACAACACTGAAGCTTTCTTT
CASSLTGDNTEAFF
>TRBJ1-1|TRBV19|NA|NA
TGTGCCAGTAGTCGGCAGGGAGGAACTGAAGCTTTCTTT
CASSRQGGTEAFF
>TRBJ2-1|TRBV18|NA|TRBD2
TGTGCCAGCTCACGAGAGAGACTAGCGGGAAGGTGGTACAATGAGCAGTTCTTC
CASSRERLAGRWYNEQFF
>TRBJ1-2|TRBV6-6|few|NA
TGTGCCAGCAGTCAAACCGGGACATTTGGCTACACCTTC
CASSQTGTFGYTF
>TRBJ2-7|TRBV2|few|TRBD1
TGTGCCAGCAGTGAGACAGGGTTTCTCTCCTACGAGCAGTACTTC
CASSETGFLSYEQYF
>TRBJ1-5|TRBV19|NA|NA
TGTGCCAGTAGTATTTATGGGGCAGGGGAAGGGAGCAATCAGCCCCAGCATTTT
CASSIYGAGEGSNQPQHF
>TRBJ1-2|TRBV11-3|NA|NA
TGTGCCAGCAGCAGGCGGGGGGCCGACTACACCTTC
CASSRRGADYTF
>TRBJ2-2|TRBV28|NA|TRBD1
TGTGCCAGCAGTTTGAGGGCAGGGGGCGACGGGGAGCTGTTTTTT
CASSLRAGGDGELFF
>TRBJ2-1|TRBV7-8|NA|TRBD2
TGTGCCAGCAGCTTATCCCCTAGCGGGTATAATGAGCAGTTCTTC
CASSLSPSGYNEQFF
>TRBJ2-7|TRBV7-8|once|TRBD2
TGTGCCAGCAGCCAAGGGGTTCGGGAGGGCCGCTACGAGCAGTACTTC
CASSQGVREGRYEQYF
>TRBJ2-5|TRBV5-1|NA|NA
TGCGCCAGCAGCTTCTCGGGGGAGAGGGTAGAGACCCAGTACTTC
CASSFSGERVETQYF
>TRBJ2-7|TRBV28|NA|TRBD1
TGTGCCAGCAGCCCCGGGACAGGGAGGAACGAGCAGTACTTC
CASSPGTGRNEQYF
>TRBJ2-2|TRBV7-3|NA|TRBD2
TGTGCCAGCAGCCCCCCTGGACTAGCGGGAACCGGGGAGCTGTTTTTT
CASSPPGLAGTGELFF
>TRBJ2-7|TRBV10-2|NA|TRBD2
TGCGCCAGCAGTCCAGCGGGAGTCTCCTACGAGCAGTACTTC
CASSPAGVSYEQYF
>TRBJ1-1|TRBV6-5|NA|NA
TGTGCCAGCAGTTACGCCGGAGTGAACACTGAAGCTTTCTTT
CASSYAGVNTEAFF
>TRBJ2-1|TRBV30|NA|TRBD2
TGTGCCTGGAGCCCACTAGCGGACAGCTCCTACAATGAGCAGTTCTTC
CAWSPLADSSYNEQFF
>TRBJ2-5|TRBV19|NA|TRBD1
TGTGCCAGTAGTAGACAGGGGGCGCGTGAGACCCAGTACTTC
CASSRQGARETQYF
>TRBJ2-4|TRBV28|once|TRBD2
TGTGCCAGCAGTTTAGGGGACTATTTAAACATTCAGTACTTC
CASSLGDYLNIQYF
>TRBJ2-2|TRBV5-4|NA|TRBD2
TGTGCCAGCAGCACGGGACTAGCGGGAAACACCGGGGAGCTGTTTTTT
CASSTGLAGNTGELFF
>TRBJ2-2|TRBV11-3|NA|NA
TGTGCCAGCAGCTCAGGGCGGACCGGGGAGCTGTTTTTT
CASSSGRTGELFF
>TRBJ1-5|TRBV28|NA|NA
TGTGCCAGCAGTCTCCCTCGGGTCGGGACTTCTCTTGATCAGCCCCAGCATTTT
CASSLPRVGTSLDQPQHF
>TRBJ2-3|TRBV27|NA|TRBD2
TGTGCCAGCAGTTTCGCGGCGGGAGTCAATACGCAGTATTTT
CASSFAAGVNTQYF
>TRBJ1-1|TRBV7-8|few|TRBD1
TGTGCCAGCAGCCCAACAGGGGCGAGTAACACTGAAGCTTTCTTT
CASSPTGASNTEAFF
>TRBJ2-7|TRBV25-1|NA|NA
TGTGCCAGCAGTCCGGACACTGACTACGAGCAGTACTTC
CASSPDTDYEQYF
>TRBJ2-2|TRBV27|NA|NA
TGTGCCAGCAGTTTAACGTTGGGGCGGGAGCTGTTTTTT
CASSLTLGRELFF
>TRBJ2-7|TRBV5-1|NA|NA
TGCGCCAGCAGTCCCGCCGCGAACTCCTACGAGCAGTACTTC
CASSPAANSYEQYF
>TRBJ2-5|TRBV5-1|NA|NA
TGCGCCAGCAGCGGCGGACTGGCAGCAGAGACCCAGTACTTC
CASSGGLAAETQYF
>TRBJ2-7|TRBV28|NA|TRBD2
TGTGCCACTGTCGGGGGGGGAATGGACGAGCAGTACTTC
CATVGGGMDEQYF
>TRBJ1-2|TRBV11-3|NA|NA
TGTGCCAGCAGCTTAGCTGGGCACTATGGCTACACCTTC
CASSLAGHYGYTF
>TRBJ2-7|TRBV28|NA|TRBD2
TGTGCCAGCAGTTCGGGAGGCCGTCCCTACGAGCAGTACTTC
CASSSGGRPYEQYF
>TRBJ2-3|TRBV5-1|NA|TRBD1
TGCGCCAGCAGCCCCAGGGGGCCCTCAGATACGCAGTATTTT
CASSPRGPSDTQYF
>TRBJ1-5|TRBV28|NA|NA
TGTGCCAGCAGTCCGAGACGGGGGGACCAGCCCCAGCATTTT
CASSPRRGDQPQHF
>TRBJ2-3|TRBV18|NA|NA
TGTGCCAGTGCCGGGTCAGATACGCAGTATTTT
CASAGSDTQYF
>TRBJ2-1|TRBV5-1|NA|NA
TGCGCCAGCGGCGTCGACAGGTCCTACAATGAGCAGTTCTTC
CASGVDRSYNEQFF
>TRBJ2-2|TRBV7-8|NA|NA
TGTGCCAGCAGCTTAGCGGGCTATTCGAACACCGGGGAGCTGTTTTTT
CASSLAGYSNTGELFF
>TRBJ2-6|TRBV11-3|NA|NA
TGTGCCAGCAGCCCGACAAGGGGTTATAGCTCTGGGGCCAACGTCCTGACTTTC
CASSPTRGYSSGANVLTF
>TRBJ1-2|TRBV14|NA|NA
TGTGCCAGCAGCCAGGGGCTCGGGTATGGCTACACCTTC
CASSQGLGYGYTF
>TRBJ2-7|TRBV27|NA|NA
TGTGCCAGCAGTTTAAACTCCTACGAGCAGTACTTC
CASSLNSYEQYF
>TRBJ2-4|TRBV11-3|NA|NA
TGTGCCAGCAGCTTAGTGGGGGGCATTCAGTACTTC
CASSLVGGIQYF
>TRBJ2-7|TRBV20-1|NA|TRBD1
TGCAGTGCTAGCCAGGGGGACGAGCAGTACTTC
CSASQGDEQYF
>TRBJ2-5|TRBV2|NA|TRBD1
TGTGCCAGCAGTCCCGCCCTGACAGGGGGGCAGACCCAGTACTTC
CASSPALTGGQTQYF
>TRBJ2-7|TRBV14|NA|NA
TGTGCCAGCAGGCGTCAGGGGACCTACGAGCAGTACTTC
CASRRQGTYEQYF